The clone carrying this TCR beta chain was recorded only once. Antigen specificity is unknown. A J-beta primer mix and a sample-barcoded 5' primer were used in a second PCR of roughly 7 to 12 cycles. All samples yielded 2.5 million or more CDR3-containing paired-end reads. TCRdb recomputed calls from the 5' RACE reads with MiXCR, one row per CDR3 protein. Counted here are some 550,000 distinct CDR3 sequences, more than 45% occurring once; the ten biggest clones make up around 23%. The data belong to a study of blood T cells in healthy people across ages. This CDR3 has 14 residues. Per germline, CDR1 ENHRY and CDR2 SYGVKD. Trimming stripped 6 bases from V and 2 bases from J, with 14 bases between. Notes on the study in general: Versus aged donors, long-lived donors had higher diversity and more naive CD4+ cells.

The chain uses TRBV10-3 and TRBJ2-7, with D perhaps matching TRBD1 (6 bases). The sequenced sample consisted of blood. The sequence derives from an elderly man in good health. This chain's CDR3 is CAIRDRGPAYEQYF. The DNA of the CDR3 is TGTGCCATCAGGGACAGAGGTCCCGCCTACGAGCAGTACTTC.